One sample yielded the 26 T cell receptor beta chains listed below, sequenced in a study of cytomegalovirus exposure and HLA in healthy donors. Primers for the PCR totalled 60 Vbeta and 13 Jbeta. Using immunoSEQ multiplex PCR, the repertoire was profiled, and TCRdb retains in-frame clones only, with some absent. The table lists some 82,000 clones. Material: PBMCs. These receptors were obtained from a woman in her thirties in good health and CMV-seronegative.

V gene TRBV5-5 combines with J gene TRBJ1-6, with D uncertain. The CDR3 runs 15 residues. V was clipped by 0 bases and J by 7 bases, with 11 bases between them. From germline, CDR1 is SGHKS and CDR2 YYEKEE (reference sequence). The DNA of the CDR3 is TGTGCCAGCAGCTTGGAGGTCCTAGGAAATTCACCCCTCCACTTT. Its translation is CASSLEVLGNSPLHF.

The genes are TRBV19 and TRBJ2-7; a weak D match, TRBD1 (6 bases). This CDR3 contains 15 residues. In germline, CDR1 is LNHDA, CDR2 SQIVND (reference sequence). The V and J ends lost 4 bases and 2 bases respectively, with 15 bases between them. CDR3 sequence: CASSTDSQPAYEQYF. CDR3 sequence (DNA): TGTGCCAGTAGTACGGACAGTCAGCCCGCCTACGAGCAGTACTTC.

This rearrangement joins TRBV4-1 to TRBJ1-5; 9 nucleotides line up with TRBD1. Germline CDR1 is MGHRA and CDR2 is YSYEKL. This CDR3 region has 18 residues. The ends lost 0 bases at V and 0 bases at J; junction bases unmatched: 6. CDR3 amino acids: CASSQDIGQGYSNQPQHF. Here the CDR3 DNA reads TGCGCCAGCAGCCAAGATATAGGACAGGGGTATAGCAATCAGCCCCAGCATTTT.

The chain uses TRBV7-9 and TRBJ1-2; D is uncertain. The V and J ends lost 5 bases and 7 bases respectively, with 17 bases between them. The CDR3 totals 14 residues. Per germline, CDR1 SEHNR and CDR2 FQNEAQ (reference sequence). Here the CDR3 reads CASSTRGQVGGYTF. CDR3 DNA sequence: TGTGCCAGCAGCACCCGAGGCCAAGTGGGTGGCTACACCTTC.

Note on this clone: Other DNA sequences in the same sample also yield this CDR3. The chain recombines TRBV6-1 with TRBJ1-4, with D perhaps TRBD1 (6 bases). The V end was cut by 4 bases, the J end by 5 bases, with 8 bases between. The CDR3 extends over 13 amino acids. The germline V gene has CDR1 MNHNS and CDR2 SASEGT. DNA for the CDR3: TGTGCCAGCAGTGCCCAGGGGAATGAAAAACTGTTTTTT. It translates to CASSAQGNEKLFF.

Notes on this clone: A junction boundary mismatches the germline segment, possibly from a read error. The J gene is TRBJ2-3, the V gene TRBV2; maybe TRBD1 (6 bases). There are 13 residues in the CDR3. The germline gives CDR1 SNHLY, CDR2 FYNNEI. CDR3 region: CGTGAGETDTQYF. The CDR3 DNA follows: TGCGGTACTGGGGCAGGGGAAACAGATACGCAGTATTTT.

The rearrangement uses TRBV6-5 and TRBJ2-5; the match to TRBD2 covers 8 bases. This CDR3 region has 16 residues. V trimming: 1 base; J trimming: 1 base; junction bases outside the gene matches: 5. Germline-derived CDR1 and CDR2 are MNHEY and SVGAGI. CDR3 protein: CASSYFGAGGQETQYF. The CDR3 bases are TGTGCCAGCAGTTACTTCGGGGCGGGGGGCCAAGAGACCCAGTACTTC.

The V call is TRBV5-1, the J call TRBJ2-5, with a weak D call TRBD1 (6 bases). The CDR3 loop spans 16 amino acids. Germline CDR1 is SGHRS and CDR2 is YFSETQ. With 4 bases removed from V and 2 bases from J, the gap between germline ends came to 18 bases. This CDR3 reads CASSPAAAGVQETQYF. The CDR3 DNA sequence: TGCGCCAGCAGCCCCGCCGCGGCAGGGGTTCAAGAGACCCAGTACTTC.

The chain joins TRBV7-2 to TRBJ1-1; 10 bases map to TRBD1. CDR3 length equals 14 residues. Germline V lookup: CDR1 SGHTA, CDR2 FQGNSA. V trimming: 5 bases; J trimming: 8 bases; junction bases outside the gene matches: 8. The CDR3 coding sequence is TGTGCCAGCAGCCGGGACAGGGGAGCCCGGGAAGCTTTCTTT. Translating it yields CASSRDRGAREAFF.

The chain couples TRBV30 to TRBJ1-1, with D possibly matching TRBD1 (5 bases). Trimming stripped 3 bases from V and 1 base from J, with 12 bases between. CDR1 GTSNPN and CDR2 SVGIG come from the germline V gene (reference sequence). This CDR3 region has 14 residues. CDR3 region: CAWRLQATNTEAFF. Here the CDR3 DNA reads TGTGCCTGGAGGCTACAGGCGACGAACACTGAAGCTTTCTTT.

This chain joins TRBV19 and TRBJ1-6; 8 bases line up with TRBD1. Germline-derived CDR1 and CDR2 are LNHDA and SQIVND (reference sequence). CDR3 length: 15 residues. The V segment lost 4 bases and the J segment 5 bases; nucleotides outside the gene matches: 4. The CDR3 DNA sequence: TGTGCCAGTAGTAAAGGACAGGGCGATAATTCACCCCTCCACTTT. Its translation: CASSKGQGDNSPLHF.

This chain joins TRBV5-6 and TRBJ2-7; a weak D match, TRBD1 (5 bases). Germline values: CDR1 SGHDT, CDR2 YYEEEE. V lost 4 bases to trimming and J lost 3 bases, with 8 bases between them. This CDR3 is 12 amino acids long. The CDR3 DNA reads TGTGCCAGCAGCCTAGGGGACTACGAGCAGTACTTC. Translated, it gives CASSLGDYEQYF.

The J gene is TRBJ1-2, the V gene TRBV6-1; 7 bases line up with TRBD1. J lost 3 bases, V lost 6 bases, and 4 bases had no gene match. In germline, CDR1 is MNHNS, CDR2 SASEGT. The CDR3 totals 13 residues. The CDR3 region has the DNA TGTGCCAGCAGCCTAACAGGGGACTATGGCTACACCTTC. Translating it yields CASSLTGDYGYTF.

As for this clone: This same CDR3 is encoded by further DNA sequences in the sample. The V call is TRBV2, the J call TRBJ1-2; 9 positions match TRBD1. This CDR3 is built from 12 residues. The V gene's germline CDR1 is SNHLY and CDR2 FYNNEI. V shed 5 bases and J 6 bases; nucleotides not matched to a gene: 1. The DNA for the CDR3 is TGTGCCAGCAGTCGGACAGGGGATGGCTACACCTTC. Protein sequence: CASSRTGDGYTF. Using reference TRBV2 and TRBJ1-2 for the parts outside the CDR3, the full variable domain is EPEVTQTPSHQVTQMGQEVILRCVPISNHLYFYWYRQILGQKVEFLVSFYNNEISEKSEIFDDQFSVERPDGSNFTLKIRSTKLEDSAMYFCASSRTGDGYTFGSGTRLTVV.

The chain uses TRBV18 and TRBJ1-3; tentatively, D is TRBD1 (6 bases). Trimming shortened V by 2 bases and J by 0 bases, and 11 bases separated the two germline ends. CDR3 length equals 16 residues. Germline CDR1 is KGHSH and CDR2 is LQKENI. The CDR3 protein is CASSPGQRNSGNTIYF. The CDR3 nucleotides read TGTGCCAGCTCACCAGGACAGCGCAACTCTGGAAACACCATATATTTT.

Regarding this clone: A read error may produce the germline difference seen at one junction end. The V call is TRBV19, the J call TRBJ1-1, with D possibly being TRBD1 (5 bases). Looked up from germline, CDR1 is LNHDA and CDR2 is SQIVND (reference sequence). This CDR3 has 14 residues. The CDR3 here is CASSISSGHTEDFF. For the CDR3, the DNA is TGTGCCAGTAGTATAAGTTCAGGGCACACTGAAGATTTCTTT.

The rearrangement uses TRBV15 and TRBJ1-5; D remains unclear. This CDR3 contains 16 residues. V gave up 0 bases and J gave up 0 bases, with 9 bases separating them. Looked up from germline, CDR1 is LNHNV and CDR2 is YYDKDF (reference sequence). CDR3 in DNA: TGTGCCACCAGCAGAGATCCCGGGAATAGCAATCAGCCCCAGCATTTT. It is translated as CATSRDPGNSNQPQHF.

V usage is TRBV29-1 and J usage is TRBJ1-1, with D perhaps TRBD1 (5 bases). V was clipped by 3 bases and J by 5 bases, with 13 bases between them. The CDR3 has 13 residues. Germline V gene sequence: CDR1 SQVTM, CDR2 ANQGSEA. CDR3 DNA sequence: TGCAGCGTTGACTATTGGGGGGGAACTGAAGCTTTCTTT. As protein: CSVDYWGGTEAFF.

The rearrangement uses TRBV5-5 and TRBJ1-1; TRBD1 might be the D (6 bases). Germline V gene data show CDR1 as SGHKS and CDR2 as YYEKEE (reference sequence). This CDR3 is 14 amino acids long. The V and J ends lost 7 bases and 2 bases respectively, with 15 bases between them. CDR3 in DNA: TGTGCCAGCGGCCCAGGGGTAGGAAACACTGAAGCTTTCTTT. It yields the protein CASGPGVGNTEAFF.

V and J are TRBV10-3 and TRBJ1-1, with a tentative D call TRBD1 (6 bases). Trimming removed 4 bases from V and 1 base from J, with 10 bases in between. The CDR3 is 14 amino acids. Per the germline V gene, CDR1 is ENHRY and CDR2 is SYGVKD. CDR3 sequence (DNA): TGTGCCATCAGTGGGGAACAGGGGAACACTGAAGCTTTCTTT. Its protein is CAISGEQGNTEAFF.

The chain links TRBV18 to TRBJ1-1; possible D gene TRBD1, 5 bases. V lost 3 bases, J lost 4 bases, and 15 bases lay in between. Germline CDR1 KGHSH, CDR2 LQKENI. The CDR3 spans 15 residues. CDR3 nucleotides: TGTGCCAGCTCACCGGGGGGAAGCCCAGGCACTGAAGCTTTCTTT. This encodes CASSPGGSPGTEAFF. The whole variable domain, filled in from reference TRBV18 and TRBJ1-1, reads NAGVMQNPRHLVRRRGQEARLRCSPMKGHSHVYWYRQLPEEGLKFMVYLQKENIIDESGMPKERFSAEFPKEGPSILRIQQVVRGDSAAYFCASSPGGSPGTEAFFGQGTRLTVV.

The chain recombines TRBV19 with TRBJ1-5; perhaps TRBD1 as D (5 bases). This CDR3 has 15 residues. CDR1 LNHDA and CDR2 SQIVND come from the germline V gene (reference sequence). V gave up 4 bases and J gave up 3 bases, with 13 bases separating them. CDR3 coding DNA: TGTGCCAGTAGTAGATCAGGACAAAACAATCAGCCCCAGCATTTT. Its protein product is CASSRSGQNNQPQHF.

The chain is built from TRBV5-1 and TRBJ2-1; TRBD2 matches at 11 bases. V shed 5 bases, J shed 6 bases, and the junction held 4 bases outside the gene matches. The germline V gene encodes CDR1 SGHRS and CDR2 YFSETQ. This CDR3 spans 14 amino acids. The CDR3 here is CASRYTSGSNEQFF. The CDR3 bases are TGCGCCAGCAGATACACTAGCGGGAGCAATGAGCAGTTCTTC. The full variable domain, in which reference TRBV5-1 and TRBJ2-1 provide the parts outside the CDR3, is KAGVTQTPRYLIKTRGQQVTLSCSPISGHRSVSWYQQTPGQGLQFLFEYFSETQRNKGNFPGRFSGRQFSNSRSEMNVSTLELGDSALYLCASRYTSGSNEQFFGPGTRLTVL.

The rearrangement uses TRBV19 and TRBJ2-1; 7 bases map to TRBD2. The CDR3 has 14 amino acids. Germline loops: CDR1 LNHDA, CDR2 SQIVND (reference sequence). V lost 3 bases, J lost 3 bases, and 2 bases stayed unmatched. The CDR3 coding sequence is TGTGCCAGTAGTATCCCGGGGGGCTACAATGAGCAGTTCTTC. Amino acid sequence: CASSIPGGYNEQFF.

The V call is TRBV6-1, the J call TRBJ1-3; unclear D gene. V lost 7 bases and J 4 bases, leaving 8 bases between the germline ends. The CDR3 covers 12 residues. Germline assignment: CDR1 MNHNS and CDR2 SASEGT. CDR3 amino acids: CASKFGGNTIYF. CDR3 coding DNA: TGTGCCAGCAAGTTCGGGGGAAACACCATATATTTT.

The gene calls are TRBV19 and TRBJ2-7, with D perhaps TRBD1 (6 bases). The CDR3 contains 14 residues. Germline CDR1 LNHDA, CDR2 SQIVND (reference sequence). V dropped 1 base and J dropped 2 bases, with 9 bases sitting between them. The chain's CDR3 is CASSIAGAAYEQYF. For the CDR3, the DNA is TGTGCCAGTAGTATAGCAGGGGCAGCCTACGAGCAGTACTTC.